These 26 T cell receptor beta chains share one sample of origin, sequenced in a study of blood T cell repertoires in COVID-19. Produced via immunoSEQ multiplex PCR; TCRdb's table is partial and in-frame only. The profile shows over 200,000 clones, around 92% of them singletons. The sequenced sample was PBMCs or T cells enriched from blood (not recorded which). These receptors all come from a woman in her twenties or thirties with acute COVID-19.

V usage is TRBV15 and J usage is TRBJ2-7; 8 bases fit TRBD1. From germline, CDR1 is LNHNV and CDR2 YYDKDF (reference sequence). This CDR3 has 14 residues. V shed 3 bases, J shed 2 bases, and the junction held 3 bases outside the gene matches. The CDR3 DNA reads TGTGCCACCAGCAGGGGGGACAGGACCTACGAGCAGTACTTC. As protein: CATSRGDRTYEQYF.

V is TRBV29-1 and J is TRBJ1-2; D might be TRBD1 (5 bases). Germline CDR1 SQVTM, CDR2 ANQGSEA. There are 13 residues in the CDR3. V shed 6 bases and J shed 2 bases, with 13 bases lying between them. For the CDR3, the DNA is TGCAGCGTCAGAGCTCCAGGGAACTATGGCTACACCTTC. It codes for CSVRAPGNYGYTF. The full variable domain, rest sourced from reference TRBV29-1 and TRBJ1-2, is SAVISQKPSRDICQRGTSLTIQCQVDSQVTMMFWYRQQPGQSLTLIATANQGSEATYESGFVIDKFPISRPNLTFSTLTVSNMSPEDSSIYLCSVRAPGNYGYTFGSGTRLTVV.

The J gene is TRBJ2-7, the V gene TRBV5-6; D is unclear. This CDR3 contains 14 residues. CDR1 is SGHDT and CDR2 is YYEEEE in the germline V gene. Trimming removed 1 base from V and 2 bases from J, with 10 bases in between. Written as DNA, the CDR3 is TGTGCCAGCAGCTTGTTCGGCGGAACCTACGAGCAGTACTTC. Protein product: CASSLFGGTYEQYF.

V gene TRBV2 combines with J gene TRBJ1-5; 7 nucleotides line up with TRBD1. The germline V gene encodes CDR1 SNHLY and CDR2 FYNNEI. V dropped 4 bases and J dropped 8; count of bases not matched to a gene: 8. This CDR3 has 14 amino acids. CDR3 DNA sequence: TGTGCCAGCAGTGGGACAGGTGCCCTGAAGCCCCAGCATTTT. Protein product: CASSGTGALKPQHF.

The chain employs TRBV7-2 and TRBJ1-6; 11 bases map to TRBD1. CDR1 is SGHTA and CDR2 is FQGNSA in the germline V gene. This CDR3 has 16 amino acids. V shed 1 base, J shed 10 bases, and the junction held 6 bases outside the gene matches. The CDR3 reads CASSLEGQGVGSPLHF. The CDR3 bases are TGTGCCAGCAGCTTAGAGGGACAGGGGGTTGGGTCACCCCTCCACTTT.

V is TRBV19 and J is TRBJ1-5; D may be TRBD1 (6 bases). Germline V gene lookup returns CDR1 LNHDA and CDR2 SQIVND (reference sequence). V lost 10 bases and J lost 3, with 13 bases in between. The CDR3 consists of 13 residues. CDR3 bases: TGTGCCACTTCACAGGGCCTCAATCAGCCCCAGCATTTT. Translated: CATSQGLNQPQHF.

The chain employs TRBV6-5 and TRBJ2-5; 8 bases fit TRBD2. Per the germline V gene, CDR1 is MNHEY and CDR2 is SVGAGI. The CDR3 spans 14 residues. With 6 bases clipped from V and 2 bases from J, the junction kept 5 bases outside the gene matches. The CDR3 loop is CASSAPGGQETQYF. Written as DNA, the CDR3 is TGTGCCAGCAGCGCCCCGGGGGGGCAAGAGACCCAGTACTTC.

This chain's CDR3 is CASSLDRGGFDGYTF. The CDR3 nucleotides are TGTGCCAGCAGCTTGGATAGGGGGGGTTTTGATGGCTACACCTTC. The V and J genes are TRBV5-4 and TRBJ1-2, with D possibly matching TRBD1 (6 bases). The ends were cut back, 0 bases at V and 6 bases at J, with 15 bases in the middle. The germline CDR1 and CDR2 sequences are SGHNT and YYREEE (reference sequence). The CDR3 extends over 15 amino acids.

This chain uses TRBV18 with TRBJ2-1, with 9 bases fitting TRBD2. With V trimmed by 1 base and J by 2 bases, 6 bases remained unmatched. The CDR3 totals 17 residues. Germline V gene lookup returns CDR1 KGHSH and CDR2 LQKENI. CDR3 region: CASSPRRSSGAYNEQFF. DNA for the CDR3: TGTGCCAGCTCACCACGTCGGTCTAGCGGGGCCTACAATGAGCAGTTCTTC.

J is TRBJ2-1 and V is TRBV28, with TRBD2 matching 13 bases. Germline CDR1 and CDR2: MDHEN and SYDVKM. V dropped 3 bases and J dropped 15; count of bases not matched to a gene: 14. CDR3 size: 16 residues. The CDR3 nucleotides are TGTGCCAGCAGTTTTGGGACTAGCGGGGTCTCAGCTCCCTCGTTCTTC. Its translation is CASSFGTSGVSAPSFF.

V and J are TRBV5-1 and TRBJ1-1; no clear D. Germline values: CDR1 SGHRS, CDR2 YFSETQ. V dropped 1 base and J dropped 4 bases, with 8 bases sitting between them. This CDR3 comprises 13 residues. The CDR3 here is CASSLSTGTEAFF. The CDR3 nucleotides read TGCGCCAGCAGCTTGTCGACGGGCACTGAAGCTTTCTTT.

This chain uses TRBV18 with TRBJ2-5; 9 bases are a match to TRBD1. Germline CDR1 is KGHSH and CDR2 is LQKENI. This CDR3 comprises 14 residues. Trimming cost V 5 bases and J 5 bases; bases outside gene matches: 6. The CDR3 region has the DNA TGTGCCAGCTCATCAACAGGGGGCCAGGAGACCCAGTACTTC. Protein product: CASSSTGGQETQYF.

The rearrangement joins TRBV28 to TRBJ1-2; a weak D match, TRBD1 (6 bases). The CDR3 length is 14 residues. V dropped 0 bases and J dropped 6 bases, with 11 bases sitting between them. The V gene's germline CDR1 is MDHEN and CDR2 SYDVKM. CDR3 region: CASSLWPGVDGYTF. As DNA, the CDR3 is TGTGCCAGCAGTTTATGGCCAGGGGTTGATGGCTACACCTTC.

The count of this clone is one. This chain connects TRBV5-1 to TRBJ2-7; 8 positions agree with TRBD2. Germline V gene lookup returns CDR1 SGHRS and CDR2 YFSETQ. The CDR3 extends over 13 amino acids. V dropped 3 bases and J dropped 3; count of bases not matched to a gene: 2. The CDR3 region is CASSSGGIYEQYF. CDR3 nucleotides: TGCGCCAGCAGCTCGGGGGGGATCTACGAGCAGTACTTC.

V usage is TRBV7-2 and J usage is TRBJ2-2, with D possibly TRBD1 on 6 matching bases. The germline CDR1 and CDR2 sequences are SGHTA and FQGNSA. Trimming took off 4 bases at V and 5 bases at J, with 11 bases between the two ends. The CDR3 is made up of 14 amino acids. The CDR3 region is CASSSQTGTGELFF. CDR3 sequence (DNA): TGTGCCAGCAGCTCCCAAACAGGGACCGGGGAGCTGTTTTTT.

The V call is TRBV5-1, the J call TRBJ2-1; 7 bases line up with TRBD1. CDR1 and CDR2 (germline): SGHRS, YFSETQ. Losses at the gene ends were 5 bases for V and 5 bases for J; bases not matched to a gene: 19. The CDR3 runs to 18 residues. The CDR3 region has the DNA TGCGCCAGCAGGTTCGTAAGAATTGGACAGGCCTTTAACAATGAGCAGTTCTTC. As protein: CASRFVRIGQAFNNEQFF.

The rearrangement joins TRBV7-8 to TRBJ2-3; 7 bases are a match to TRBD2. Trimming removed 5 bases from V and 7 bases from J; junction bases left unmatched: 12. Germline CDR1 is SGHVS and CDR2 is FQNEAQ. The CDR3 extends over 15 amino acids. The CDR3 DNA reads TGTGCCAGCAGCCCAATTAGACTAGCACCGTATACGCAGTATTTT. It codes for CASSPIRLAPYTQYF.

The gene calls are TRBV2 and TRBJ2-1, with 9 bases identical to TRBD1. Germline V gives CDR1 SNHLY, CDR2 FYNNEI. J lost 2 bases, V lost 9 bases, and 5 bases had no gene match. The CDR3 loop spans 14 amino acids. Here the CDR3 reads CASKTGGPYNEQFF. The CDR3 DNA follows: TGTGCCAGTAAGACAGGGGGGCCCTACAATGAGCAGTTCTTC.

The chain combines TRBV19 with TRBJ2-1; D ambiguous. CDR1 and CDR2 from the germline V gene are LNHDA and SQIVND (reference sequence). The CDR3 contains 14 residues. Trimming shortened V by 3 bases and J by 3 bases, and 9 bases separated the two germline ends. The CDR3 reads CASSILGLYNEQFF. CDR3 nucleotide sequence: TGTGCCAGTAGTATTCTGGGCCTCTACAATGAGCAGTTCTTC. The variable domain in full, completed from reference TRBV19 and TRBJ2-1, reads DGGITQSPKYLFRKEGQNVTLSCEQNLNHDAMYWYRQDPGQGLRLIYYSQIVNDFQKGDIAEGYSVSREKKESFPLTVTSAQKNPTAFYLCASSILGLYNEQFFGPGTRLTVL.

Comment on this clone: In the same sample, other DNA sequences code for this CDR3. The V call is TRBV7-9, the J call TRBJ2-2; tentative D call: TRBD2 (5 bases). With 5 bases removed from V and 4 bases from J, the gap between germline ends came to 8 bases. CDR1 is SEHNR and CDR2 is FQNEAQ in the germline V gene (reference sequence). The CDR3 is made up of 13 amino acids. DNA of the CDR3: TGTGCCAGCAGCCCCCGGGGCACCGGGGAGCTGTTTTTT. This encodes CASSPRGTGELFF.

The chain recombines TRBV5-4 with TRBJ1-1; D is perhaps TRBD1 (6 bases). This CDR3 is built from 14 residues. Germline CDR1 reads SGHNT; CDR2 reads YYREEE (reference sequence). V gave up 0 bases and J gave up 4 bases, with 10 bases separating them. The CDR3 nucleotides are TGTGCCAGCAGCTTGGGGGTGGGGGCCACTGAAGCTTTCTTT. Translated, it gives CASSLGVGATEAFF.

The rearrangement joins TRBV7-9 to TRBJ2-3; D is ambiguous. The germline V gene encodes CDR1 SEHNR and CDR2 FQNEAQ (reference sequence). Trimming stripped 5 bases from V and 6 bases from J, with 6 bases between. The CDR3 spans 11 residues. The CDR3: CASSLLDTQYF. The DNA for the CDR3 is TGTGCCAGCAGCCTTCTGGATACGCAGTATTTT.

The rearrangement links TRBV19 to TRBJ2-6, with 9 bases aligning to TRBD1. Germline lookup yields CDR1 LNHDA and CDR2 SQIVND (reference sequence). The CDR3 loop spans 17 amino acids. Trimming removed 6 bases from V and 0 bases from J; junction bases left unmatched: 6. CDR3 amino acids: CASRRTGAVSGANVLTF. The CDR3 region has the DNA TGTGCCAGTAGGAGGACAGGGGCCGTCTCTGGGGCCAACGTCCTGACTTTC.

This clone was picked up one time. This chain uses TRBV7-8 with TRBJ1-1; tentatively, D is TRBD1 (6 bases). The CDR3 runs 14 residues. V lost 3 bases and J 1 base, leaving 9 bases between the germline ends. The germline V gene has CDR1 SGHVS and CDR2 FQNEAQ. The CDR3 nucleotides are TGTGCCAGCAGCTTGGGACACGCGAACACTGAAGCTTTCTTT. Translating gives CASSLGHANTEAFF.

This chain connects TRBV28 to TRBJ2-5; a weak D match, TRBD2 (7 bases). The V end was cut by 3 bases, the J end by 5 bases, with 25 bases between. The CDR3 runs 18 residues. The germline V gene encodes CDR1 MDHEN and CDR2 SYDVKM. In nucleotides, the CDR3 is TGTGCCAGCAGTTTGTGGCCCAGGTTGGCGGGGGCTGGGGAGACCCAGTACTTC. Amino acid sequence: CASSLWPRLAGAGETQYF.

The chain couples TRBV20-1 to TRBJ2-5; 8 bases agree with TRBD1. The germline gives CDR1 DFQATT, CDR2 SNEGSKA (reference sequence). This CDR3 contains 11 residues. CDR3 sequence: CSGDRMETQYF. The CDR3 coding sequence is TGCAGCGGGGACAGGATGGAGACCCAGTACTTC.